One T cell receptor (beta chain) is described in this entry. Antigen unknown. Germline V gives CDR1 MNHEY, CDR2 SVGAGI. V shed 6 bases, J shed 3 bases, and the junction held 5 bases outside the gene matches. This CDR3 region has 13 residues. Assay: immunoSEQ multiplex PCR; the TCRdb copy retains only in-frame clones and omits some. The sample contains about 160,000 clones, about four fifths of which appear only once. These data are taken from a study of cytomegalovirus exposure and HLA in healthy donors. Study-level points and caveats: It was found in a later analysis that first-cohort TCR clusters tended to co-occur in the 90 to 150 validation repertoires. Confirmation was obtained in vitro that a few CMV-associated chains are specific for CMV antigens. The study flagged 150 to 200 TCR beta chains as cytomegalovirus-associated.

The donors were members of the validation cohort, which comprised roughly 120 subjects and was separate from the first cohort of 666 subjects. The origin of this receptor is a young man in good health and CMV-seropositive. The V call is TRBV6-5, the J call TRBJ2-7; the match to TRBD1 covers 7 bases. The sample was PBMCs. CDR3 DNA: TGTGCCAGCAGCCAGGGACAGTTCTACGAGCAGTACTTC. Translation gives CASSQGQFYEQYF.